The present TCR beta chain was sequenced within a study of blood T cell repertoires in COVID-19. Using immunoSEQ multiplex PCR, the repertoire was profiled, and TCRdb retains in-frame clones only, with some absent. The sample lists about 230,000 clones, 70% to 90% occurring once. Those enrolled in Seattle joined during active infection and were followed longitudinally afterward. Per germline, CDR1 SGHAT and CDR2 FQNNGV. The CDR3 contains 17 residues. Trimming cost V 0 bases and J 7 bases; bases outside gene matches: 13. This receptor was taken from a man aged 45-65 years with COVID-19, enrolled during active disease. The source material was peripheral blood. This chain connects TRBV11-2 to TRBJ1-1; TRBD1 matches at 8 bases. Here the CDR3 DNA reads TGTGCCAGCAGCTTAGACTTAAGGACAGGGACGCCGATTGAAGCTTTCTTT. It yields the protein CASSLDLRTGTPIEAFF.